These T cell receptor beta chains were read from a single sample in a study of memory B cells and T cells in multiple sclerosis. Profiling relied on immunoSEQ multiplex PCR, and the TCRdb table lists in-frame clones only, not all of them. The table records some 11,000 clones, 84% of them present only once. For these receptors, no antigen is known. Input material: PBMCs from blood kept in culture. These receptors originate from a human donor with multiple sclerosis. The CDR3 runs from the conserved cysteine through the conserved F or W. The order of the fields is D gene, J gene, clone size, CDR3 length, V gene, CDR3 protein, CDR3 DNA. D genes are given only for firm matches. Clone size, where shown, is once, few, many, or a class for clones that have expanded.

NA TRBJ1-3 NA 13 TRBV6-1 CASSERAGNTIYF TGTGCCAGCAGTGAAAGGGCCGGAAACACCATATATTTT
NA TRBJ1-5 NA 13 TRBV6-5 CASSAMGNQPQHF TGTGCCAGCAGCGCTATGGGCAATCAGCCCCAGCATTTT
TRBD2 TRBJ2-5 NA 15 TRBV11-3 CASSQGAGEQETQYF TGTGCCAGCAGCCAAGGCGCGGGGGAGCAAGAGACCCAGTACTTC
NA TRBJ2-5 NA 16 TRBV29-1 CSVTFTQTGPQETQYF TGCAGCGTGACTTTTACCCAGACAGGACCCCAAGAGACCCAGTACTTC
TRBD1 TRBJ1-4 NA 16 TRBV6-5 CASSYSPDRVTEKLFF TGTGCCAGCAGTTACTCGCCAGACAGGGTAACGGAAAAACTGTTTTTT
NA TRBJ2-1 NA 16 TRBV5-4 CASRSPRPGSDNEQFF TGTGCCAGCAGGAGCCCACGCCCAGGGTCGGACAATGAGCAGTTCTTC
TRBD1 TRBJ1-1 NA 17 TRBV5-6 CASSLPGPGGVDTEAFF TGTGCCAGCAGCTTGCCTGGCCCAGGGGGAGTGGACACTGAAGCTTTCTTT
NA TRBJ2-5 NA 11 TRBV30 CAWIRGAAQYF TGTGCCTGGATCAGGGGTGCGGCCCAGTACTTC
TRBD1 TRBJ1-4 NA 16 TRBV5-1 CASSPGQGGIREKLFF TGCGCCAGCAGCCCTGGACAGGGGGGCATTCGTGAAAAACTGTTTTTT
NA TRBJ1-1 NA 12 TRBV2 CASVRVNTEAFF TGTGCCAGCGTCAGGGTTAACACTGAAGCTTTCTTT
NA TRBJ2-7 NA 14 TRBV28 CASSFPDGTYEQYF TGTGCCAGCAGTTTCCCGGACGGTACCTACGAGCAGTACTTC
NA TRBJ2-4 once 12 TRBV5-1 CASPEGENIQYF TGCGCCAGCCCCGAGGGAGAAAACATTCAGTACTTC
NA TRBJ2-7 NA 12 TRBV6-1 CASSRDPYEQYF TGTGCCAGCAGCAGGGACCCCTACGAGCAGTACTTC
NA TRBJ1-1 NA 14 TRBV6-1 CASGRGAANTEAFF TGTGCCAGCGGGAGGGGGGCCGCTAACACTGAAGCTTTCTTT
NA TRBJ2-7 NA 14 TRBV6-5 CASSFRRPPGEQYF TGTGCCAGCAGTTTCCGCAGGCCTCCGGGCGAGCAGTACTTC
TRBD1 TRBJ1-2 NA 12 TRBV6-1 CASKGQVYGYTF TGTGCCAGCAAAGGACAGGTTTATGGCTACACCTTC
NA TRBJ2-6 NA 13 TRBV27 CASSFSGANVLTF TGTGCCAGCAGTTTCTCGGGGGCCAACGTCCTGACTTTC
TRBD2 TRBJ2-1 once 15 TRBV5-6 CASSLPGLARNEQFF TGTGCCAGCAGCTTGCCGGGACTAGCAAGGAATGAGCAGTTCTTC
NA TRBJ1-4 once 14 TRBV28 CASTLRTGDEKLFF TGTGCCAGCACCCTTCGGACGGGCGATGAAAAACTGTTTTTT